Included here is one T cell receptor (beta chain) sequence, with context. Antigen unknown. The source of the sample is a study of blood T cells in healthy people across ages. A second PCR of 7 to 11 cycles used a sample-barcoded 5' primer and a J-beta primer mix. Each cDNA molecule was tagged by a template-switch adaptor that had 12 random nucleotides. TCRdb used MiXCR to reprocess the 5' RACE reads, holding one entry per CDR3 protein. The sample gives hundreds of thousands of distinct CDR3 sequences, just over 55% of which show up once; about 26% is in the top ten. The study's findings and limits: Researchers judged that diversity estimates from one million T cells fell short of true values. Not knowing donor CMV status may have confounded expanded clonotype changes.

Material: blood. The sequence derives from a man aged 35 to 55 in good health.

DNA for the CDR3: TGCGCCAGCAGCCCGCAACAGGCAGGGAGAACTGAAGCTTTCTTT. Translation gives CASSPQQAGRTEAFF. The chain links TRBV5-1 to TRBJ1-1; possible D gene TRBD1, 5 bases. CDR1 and CDR2 from the germline V gene are SGHRS and YFSETQ. This CDR3 spans 15 amino acids. The V and J ends lost 4 bases and 5 bases respectively, with 18 bases between them. Looking up the rest from reference TRBV5-1 and TRBJ1-1 gives the full variable domain: KAGVTQTPRYLIKTRGQQVTLSCSPISGHRSVSWYQQTPGQGLQFLFEYFSETQRNKGNFPGRFSGRQFSNSRSEMNVSTLELGDSALYLCASSPQQAGRTEAFFGQGTRLTVV.